Following are 20 T cell receptor beta chains from one sample sequenced in a study of T cell clonotyping in hematopoietic cell transplantation. Assay: immunoSEQ multiplex PCR; the TCRdb copy retains only in-frame clones and omits some. The table lists approximately 44,000 clones, around 95% of them singletons. Specimen: peripheral blood mononuclear cells. These receptor sequences come from a young man in good health. Some clones in this sample may be carry-over from other donors' samples.

The rearrangement uses TRBV18 and TRBJ1-2; 9 nucleotides agree with TRBD1. This CDR3 has 17 residues. Germline CDR1 is KGHSH and CDR2 is LQKENI. V lost 6 bases, J lost 6 bases, and 17 bases stayed unmatched. CDR3: CASSPTGQGMRLNGYTF. CDR3 in DNA: TGTGCCAGCTCCCCAACGGGACAGGGAATGCGCTTAAATGGCTACACCTTC.

The chain recombines TRBV5-1 with TRBJ1-1, with D unresolved. Germline CDR1 SGHRS, CDR2 YFSETQ. CDR3 length equals 13 residues. Trimming removed 2 bases at V and 7 bases at J, with 12 bases between. Written as DNA, the CDR3 is TGCGCCAGCAGCTTTACAGTCGATGATGAAGCTTTCTTT. It specifies CASSFTVDDEAFF.

The chain links TRBV9 to TRBJ2-7; 7 bases are a match to TRBD1. The germline V gene encodes CDR1 SGDLS and CDR2 YYNGEE. J lost 1 base, V lost 3 bases, and 7 bases had no gene match. This CDR3 has 15 residues. DNA of the CDR3: TGTGCCAGCAGCGCGACAGGGATCGGTTCCTACGAGCAGTACTTC. Protein: CASSATGIGSYEQYF.

This clone was detected once. The rearrangement joins TRBV4-3 to TRBJ1-2; D ambiguous. Germline CDR1 reads LGHNA; CDR2 reads YSLEER. The length of the CDR3 is 16 residues. V lost 0 bases to trimming and J lost 4 bases, with 15 bases between them. The CDR3 region has the DNA TGCGCCAGCAGCCAAGACACGCCACAGCTTTTCTATGGCTACACCTTC. It encodes CASSQDTPQLFYGYTF.

The rearrangement uses TRBV23-1 and TRBJ2-7, with TRBD2 matching 10 bases. TRBV23-1 is noted as an ORF with a role that remains uncertain. The CDR3 runs to 16 residues. Trimming at V came to 6 bases and at J to 6 bases, leaving 14 bases not matched to a gene. The CDR3 is CASSSNRVAGGVEQYF. CDR3 DNA sequence: TGCGCCAGCAGCTCAAACAGGGTAGCGGGAGGTGTCGAGCAGTACTTC.

This rearrangement joins TRBV5-6 to TRBJ2-1, with a tentative D call TRBD2 (5 bases). CDR3 size: 16 residues. CDR1 SGHDT and CDR2 YYEEEE come from the germline V gene. Trimming cost V 0 bases and J 2 bases, with 12 bases left between them. Here the CDR3 DNA reads TGTGCCAGCAGCTTGGTCGAGGGCCCGACCTACAATGAGCAGTTCTTC. Its translation: CASSLVEGPTYNEQFF.

This clone was counted a single time. This chain joins TRBV11-2 and TRBJ2-1; 7 nucleotides match TRBD2. Germline V lookup: CDR1 SGHAT, CDR2 FQNNGV. This CDR3 region has 15 residues. With V trimmed by 5 bases and J by 4 bases, 8 bases remained unmatched. This CDR3 reads CASSPTSSLYNEQFF. CDR3 coding DNA: TGTGCCAGCAGCCCGACTAGCAGCCTTTACAATGAGCAGTTCTTC.

This sequence joins TRBV2 and TRBJ1-2, with D unresolved. Per the germline V gene, CDR1 is SNHLY and CDR2 is FYNNEI. V was clipped by 3 bases and J by 4 bases, with 9 bases between them. The CDR3 is 13 residues long. In DNA, the CDR3 is TGTGCCAGCAGTGACCAGGTTATCTATGGCTACACCTTC. This translates into CASSDQVIYGYTF. Filled out from reference TRBV2 and TRBJ1-2, the complete variable domain reads EPEVTQTPSHQVTQMGQEVILRCVPISNHLYFYWYRQILGQKVEFLVSFYNNEISEKSEIFDDQFSVERPDGSNFTLKIRSTKLEDSAMYFCASSDQVIYGYTFGSGTRLTVV.

V usage is TRBV14 and J usage is TRBJ2-1, with 9 bases matching TRBD2. There are 15 residues in the CDR3. V was clipped by 4 bases and J by 8 bases; unmatched bases: 9. Per the germline V gene, CDR1 is SGHDN and CDR2 is FVKESK. The CDR3 protein is CASSPKSGRRDEQFF. CDR3 coding DNA: TGTGCCAGCAGCCCCAAAAGCGGGAGGAGGGATGAGCAGTTCTTC.

The V and J genes are TRBV12-5 and TRBJ1-1; 8 positions match TRBD1. V lost 1 base and J lost 1; bases outside the gene matches: 2. This CDR3 is 15 amino acids long. Germline V gene sequence: CDR1 LGHNT, CDR2 FRNRAP. The CDR3 bases are TGTGCTAGTGGTTTGGCCCAGGGGGCGAACACTGAAGCTTTCTTT. It translates to CASGLAQGANTEAFF. The complete variable domain, with remaining parts taken from reference TRBV12-5 and TRBJ1-1, reads DARVTQTPRHKVTEMGQEVTMRCQPILGHNTVFWYRQTMMQGLELLAYFRNRAPLDDSGMPKDRFSAEMPDATLATLKIQPSEPRDSAVYFCASGLAQGANTEAFFGQGTRLTVV.

The sample holds one count of this clone. V usage is TRBV10-2 and J usage is TRBJ1-2; the D gene is possibly TRBD1 (6 bases). V lost 10 bases and J 4 bases, leaving 19 bases between the germline ends. Looked up from germline, CDR1 is WSHSY and CDR2 is SAAADI. The CDR3 covers 14 residues. DNA for the CDR3: TGCGCCACCTTCTCTGGACAGAGCGTCTATGGCTACACCTTC. It specifies CATFSGQSVYGYTF.

The chain carries TRBV7-9 and TRBJ2-1; tentative D call: TRBD1 (7 bases). V lost 7 bases, J lost 1 base, and 17 bases lay in between. This CDR3 has 16 residues. Germline CDR1 SEHNR, CDR2 FQNEAQ (reference sequence). Written as DNA, the CDR3 is TGTGCCAGCACCCTAGCAGGGGGGCGGTCCTACAATGAGCAGTTCTTC. Amino acids: CASTLAGGRSYNEQFF.

V usage is TRBV6-1 and J usage is TRBJ1-4; D is perhaps TRBD1 (6 bases). This CDR3 is 14 amino acids long. The V end lost 5 bases, the J end lost 4 bases, and 11 bases lay between the germline ends. Germline CDR1 and CDR2: MNHNS and SASEGT. The CDR3: CASSLLDSNEKLFF. Written as DNA, the CDR3 is TGTGCCAGCAGTCTCCTGGACAGTAATGAAAAACTGTTTTTT.

This chain joins TRBV25-1 and TRBJ2-7; the D is unclear. CDR3 size: 12 residues. The V gene lost 6 bases and the J gene lost 6 bases, with 12 bases spanning the gap. CDR1 and CDR2 (germline): MGHDK, SYGVNS. CDR3: CASSGGVGEQYF. The CDR3 DNA sequence: TGTGCCAGCAGCGGTGGAGTGGGCGAGCAGTACTTC.

The rearrangement uses TRBV5-6 and TRBJ2-7; D remains ambiguous. Germline CDR1 and CDR2: SGHDT and YYEEEE. V was shortened by 0 bases and J by 1 base, with 5 bases between the two germline ends. The CDR3 has 13 residues. CDR3 coding DNA: TGTGCCAGCAGCTTGGTACTTTCCTACGAGCAGTACTTC. Its translation: CASSLVLSYEQYF.

The chain employs TRBV11-2 and TRBJ1-1; D gene unclear. This CDR3 contains 13 residues. Per germline, CDR1 SGHAT and CDR2 FQNNGV. Trimming removed 3 bases from V and 1 base from J, with 6 bases in between. CDR3 in amino acids: CASSFERNTEAFF. The CDR3 coding sequence is TGTGCCAGCAGCTTTGAGAGGAACACTGAAGCTTTCTTT. The variable domain in full, with the rest retrieved from reference TRBV11-2 and TRBJ1-1, is EAGVAQSPRYKIIEKRQSVAFWCNPISGHATLYWYQQILGQGPKLLIQFQNNGVVDDSQLPKDRFSAERLKGVDSTLKIQPAKLEDSAVYLCASSFERNTEAFFGQGTRLTVV.

The chain recombines TRBV7-9 with TRBJ1-2; D not certain. The V end was cut by 5 bases, the J end by 7 bases, with 20 bases between. CDR1 is SEHNR and CDR2 is FQNEAQ in the germline V gene (reference sequence). CDR3 length: 15 residues. The CDR3: CASSLQVLGSSGYTF. The CDR3, as DNA: TGTGCCAGCAGCCTCCAAGTGCTGGGGTCTTCTGGCTACACCTTC. The variable domain in full, with the rest retrieved from reference TRBV7-9 and TRBJ1-2, is DTGVSQNPRHKITKRGQNVTFRCDPISEHNRLYWYRQTLGQGPEFLTYFQNEAQLEKSRLLSDRFSAERPKGSFSTLEIQRTEQGDSAMYLCASSLQVLGSSGYTFGSGTRLTVV.

This chain joins TRBV7-3 and TRBJ1-5; 8 nucleotides agree with TRBD1. The germline V gene has CDR1 SGHTA and CDR2 FQGTGA. This CDR3 has 16 amino acids. V lost 1 base, J lost 3 bases, and 5 bases stayed unmatched. CDR3: CASSLRTGTDNQPQHF. CDR3 sequence (DNA): TGTGCCAGCAGCTTAAGGACAGGGACAGACAATCAGCCCCAGCATTTT.

The chain uses TRBV27 and TRBJ2-3; D is undetermined. Trimming removed 2 bases from V and 0 bases from J, with 15 bases in between. The V gene's germline CDR1 is MNHEY and CDR2 SMNVEV (reference sequence). The CDR3 covers 17 residues. CDR3 nucleotide sequence: TGTGCCAGCAGTTTAAGGGAAGGGTACCCGAGCACAGATACGCAGTATTTT. Protein product: CASSLREGYPSTDTQYF.

This clone was seen only a few times. This chain uses TRBV10-3 with TRBJ1-3, with D possibly TRBD1 on 5 matching bases. The CDR3 consists of 15 residues. With 0 bases removed from V and 2 bases from J, the gap between germline ends came to 8 bases. The V gene's germline CDR1 is ENHRY and CDR2 SYGVKD. The CDR3 region is CAISESGAPGNTIYF. The CDR3 nucleotides read TGTGCCATCAGTGAGTCAGGGGCTCCTGGAAACACCATATATTTT.